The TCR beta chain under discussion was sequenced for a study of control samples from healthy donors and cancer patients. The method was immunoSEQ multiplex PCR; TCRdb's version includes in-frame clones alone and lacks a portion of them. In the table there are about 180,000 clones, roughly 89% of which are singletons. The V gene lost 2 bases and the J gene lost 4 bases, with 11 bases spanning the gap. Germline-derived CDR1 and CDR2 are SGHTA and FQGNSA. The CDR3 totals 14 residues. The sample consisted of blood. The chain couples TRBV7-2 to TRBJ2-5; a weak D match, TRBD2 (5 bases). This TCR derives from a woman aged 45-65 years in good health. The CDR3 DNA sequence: TGTGCCAGCAGCTTATTTGGAGGAGCAGAGACCCAGTACTTC. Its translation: CASSLFGGAETQYF.